Each of the 12 T cell receptor beta chains below was sequenced from the same sample in a study of cytomegalovirus exposure and HLA in healthy donors. Both 60 Vbeta primers and 13 Jbeta primers went into the PCR. TCRdb keeps only in-frame clones here, not all; method: immunoSEQ multiplex PCR. The data hold roughly 120,000 clones, with about 76% observed a single time. The specimen sequenced was PBMCs. These receptors were collected from a middle-aged woman in good health and CMV-seronegative.

The V call is TRBV7-2, the J call TRBJ1-4, with D maybe TRBD1 (5 bases). Germline V gives CDR1 SGHTA, CDR2 FQGNSA. This CDR3 is 15 amino acids long. With 3 bases removed from V and 3 bases from J, the gap between germline ends came to 11 bases. The CDR3 sequence is CASSFWGGPNEKLFF. CDR3 sequence (DNA): TGTGCCAGCAGCTTTTGGGGGGGACCTAATGAAAAACTGTTTTTT.

The rearrangement uses TRBV10-1 and TRBJ2-5; TRBD2 is a possible D gene (6 bases). V shed 7 bases and J shed 7 bases, with 16 bases lying between them. This CDR3 comprises 13 residues. CDR1 and CDR2 (germline): WNHNN, SYGVQD (reference sequence). The CDR3 coding sequence is TGCGCCAGCATAGGCAGGGAGGATGGGACCCAGTACTTC. This codes for CASIGREDGTQYF.

This chain connects TRBV6-1 to TRBJ2-1, with 8 bases identical to TRBD2. Unmatched junction bases numbered 21, after V lost 1 base and J lost 4 bases. From germline, CDR1 is MNHNS and CDR2 SASEGT. The CDR3 is 21 amino acids. CDR3 DNA: TGTGCCAGCAGTGAAGGGGTATGGGGAGCGGGGGTTACCCTCGGGTACAATGAGCAGTTCTTC. Translation: CASSEGVWGAGVTLGYNEQFF.

This clone occurred a few times. The gene calls are TRBV10-3 and TRBJ1-3; 11 bases align to TRBD1. The CDR3 runs 16 residues. Trimming at V came to 6 bases and at J to 5 bases, leaving 9 bases not matched to a gene. CDR1 and CDR2 from the germline V gene are ENHRY and SYGVKD. This chain's CDR3 is CAIRSGTGGIRNTIYF. The CDR3 bases are TGTGCCATCAGATCAGGGACAGGGGGTATACGAAACACCATATATTTT.

CDR3 nucleotides: TGTGCCAGCAGCCGGGACAGGAGTTATGGCTACACCTTC. As protein: CASSRDRSYGYTF. The J gene is TRBJ1-2, the V gene TRBV16; 8 nucleotides agree with TRBD1. The CDR3 is 13 residues long. Germline V gives CDR1 KGHSY, CDR2 FQNENV. The trim removed 4 bases at V and 5 bases at J, leaving 3 bases unmatched.

V gene TRBV7-9 combines with J gene TRBJ1-6; a weak D match, TRBD1 (6 bases). The germline gives CDR1 SEHNR, CDR2 FQNEAQ (reference sequence). Trimming removed 1 base from V and 9 bases from J, with 10 bases in between. The CDR3 contains 14 residues. CDR3 nucleotide sequence: TGTGCCAGCAGCTTAGAGGGACACTTTTCACCCCTCCACTTT. This translates into CASSLEGHFSPLHF.

This sequence joins TRBV7-9 and TRBJ1-3; tentative D call: TRBD1 (5 bases). V was clipped by 0 bases and J by 0 bases, with 6 bases between them. The germline CDR1 and CDR2 sequences are SEHNR and FQNEAQ (reference sequence). The CDR3 extends over 15 amino acids. CDR3 DNA: TGTGCCAGCAGCTTAGCCCAGGGCTCTGGAAACACCATATATTTT. Translated: CASSLAQGSGNTIYF.

The chain employs TRBV2 and TRBJ1-2; possible D gene TRBD1, 5 bases. The germline V gene has CDR1 SNHLY and CDR2 FYNNEI. The CDR3 contains 13 residues. V lost 2 bases, J lost 4 bases, and 8 bases lay in between. This CDR3 is CASSEMGPYGYTF. Here the CDR3 DNA reads TGTGCCAGCAGTGAAATGGGGCCCTATGGCTACACCTTC.

The gene calls are TRBV18 and TRBJ2-5; 7 bases are a match to TRBD2. Germline CDR1 is KGHSH and CDR2 is LQKENI. The V gene end was trimmed by 2 bases and the J gene end by 4 bases; junction bases not matched to a gene: 4. CDR3 length equals 14 residues. In DNA, the CDR3 is TGTGCCAGCTCACCAATCAGGGAGGGAGAGACCCAGTACTTC. It is translated as CASSPIREGETQYF.

This clone was detected only once. Additional DNA sequences in this sample encode the identical CDR3. The chain employs TRBV5-6 and TRBJ1-2; D call uncertain. This CDR3 is 13 amino acids long. The germline CDR1 and CDR2 sequences are SGHDT and YYEEEE. Trimming removed 4 bases from V and 2 bases from J, with 9 bases in between. The CDR3 DNA reads TGTGCCAGCAGCCGGACGGGGAACTATGGCTACACCTTC. Amino acids: CASSRTGNYGYTF.

The chain links TRBV18 to TRBJ1-1, with 8 nucleotides matching TRBD1. Losses at the gene ends were 2 bases for V and 1 base for J; bases not matched to a gene: 6. The CDR3 has 16 residues. CDR1 is KGHSH, CDR2 LQKENI, per germline. CDR3 DNA: TGTGCCAGCTCACCAACCTTAACAGGGGGGAACACTGAAGCTTTCTTT. Translating it yields CASSPTLTGGNTEAFF.

The V and J genes are TRBV5-4 and TRBJ2-5; 8 nucleotides match TRBD2. The germline V gene has CDR1 SGHNT and CDR2 YYREEE (reference sequence). The CDR3 has 15 residues. V lost 4 bases, J lost 6 bases, and 11 bases stayed unmatched. The CDR3 loop is CASSRSWAGGKTQYF. CDR3 coding DNA: TGTGCCAGCAGCCGTTCGTGGGCGGGGGGTAAGACCCAGTACTTC.